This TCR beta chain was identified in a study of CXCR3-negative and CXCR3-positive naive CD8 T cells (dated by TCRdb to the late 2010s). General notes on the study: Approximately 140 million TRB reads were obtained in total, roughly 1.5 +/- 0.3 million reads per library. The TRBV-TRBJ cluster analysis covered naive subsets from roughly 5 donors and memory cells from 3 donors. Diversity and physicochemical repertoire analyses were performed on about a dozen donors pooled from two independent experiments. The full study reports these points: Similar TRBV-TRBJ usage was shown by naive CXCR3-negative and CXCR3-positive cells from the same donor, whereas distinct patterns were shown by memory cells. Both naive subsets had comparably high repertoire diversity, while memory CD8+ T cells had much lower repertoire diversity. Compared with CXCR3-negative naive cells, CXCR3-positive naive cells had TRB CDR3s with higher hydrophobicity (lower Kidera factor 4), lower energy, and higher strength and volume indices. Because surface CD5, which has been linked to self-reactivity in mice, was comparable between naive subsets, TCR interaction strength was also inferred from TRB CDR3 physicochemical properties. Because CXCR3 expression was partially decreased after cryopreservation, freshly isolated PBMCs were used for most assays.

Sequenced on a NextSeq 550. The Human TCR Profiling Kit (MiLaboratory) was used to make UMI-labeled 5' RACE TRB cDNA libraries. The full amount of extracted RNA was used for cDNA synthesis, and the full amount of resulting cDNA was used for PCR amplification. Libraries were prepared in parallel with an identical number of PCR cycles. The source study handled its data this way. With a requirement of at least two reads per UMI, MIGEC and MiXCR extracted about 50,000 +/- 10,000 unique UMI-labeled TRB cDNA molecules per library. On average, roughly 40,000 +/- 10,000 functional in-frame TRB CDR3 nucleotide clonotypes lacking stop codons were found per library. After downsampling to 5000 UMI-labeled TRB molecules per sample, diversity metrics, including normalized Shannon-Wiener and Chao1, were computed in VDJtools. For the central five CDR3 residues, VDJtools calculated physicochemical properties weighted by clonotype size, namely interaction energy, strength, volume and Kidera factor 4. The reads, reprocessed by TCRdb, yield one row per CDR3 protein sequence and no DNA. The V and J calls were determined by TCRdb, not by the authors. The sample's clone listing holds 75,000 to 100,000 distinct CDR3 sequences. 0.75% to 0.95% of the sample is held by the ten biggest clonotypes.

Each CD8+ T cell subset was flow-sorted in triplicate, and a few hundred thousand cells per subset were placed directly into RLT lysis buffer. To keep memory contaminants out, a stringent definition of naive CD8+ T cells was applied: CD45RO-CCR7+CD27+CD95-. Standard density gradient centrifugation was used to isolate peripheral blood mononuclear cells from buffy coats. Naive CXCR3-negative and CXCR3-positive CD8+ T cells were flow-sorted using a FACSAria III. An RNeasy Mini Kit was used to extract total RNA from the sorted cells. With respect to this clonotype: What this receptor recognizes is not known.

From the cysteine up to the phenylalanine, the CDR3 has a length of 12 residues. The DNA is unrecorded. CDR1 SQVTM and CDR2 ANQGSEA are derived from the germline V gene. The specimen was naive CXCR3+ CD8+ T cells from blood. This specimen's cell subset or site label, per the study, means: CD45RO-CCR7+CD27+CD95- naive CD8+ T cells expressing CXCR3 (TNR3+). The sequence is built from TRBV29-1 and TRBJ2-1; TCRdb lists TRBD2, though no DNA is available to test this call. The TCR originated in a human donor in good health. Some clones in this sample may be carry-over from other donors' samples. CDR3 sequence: CSGLAGGSEQFF.